This TCR beta chain came from a study of T cell clonality in common variable immunodeficiency. Using immunoSEQ multiplex PCR, the repertoire was profiled, and TCRdb retains in-frame clones only, with some absent. This sample carries around 13,000 clones, none of them present only once. Note on this clone: Its target is unknown.

General study findings and limits: Common variable immunodeficiency TCR beta sequences reportedly had fewer deletions and N-nucleotide insertions. T cell subpopulation sequencing would be needed to explain CVID clonality.

The sample taken for sequencing was peripheral blood mononuclear cells. This TCR came from a human donor with common variable immunodeficiency.

The sequenced part of the CDR3 DNA is TGTGCCAGCAGCGCAGAGGTTTACGAG. The encoded protein is CASSAEVYE. The full CDR3 sequence reads CASSAEVYEQYF. The chain joins TRBV7-9 to TRBJ2-7; D not certain. The read gets to within 3 residues of the CDR3 end, and the germline J gene fills in the rest. The CDR3 contains 12 residues. The V gene's germline CDR1 is SEHNR and CDR2 FQNEAQ (reference sequence). V was shortened by 5 bases and J by 4 bases, with 9 bases between the two germline ends.